The 9 T cell receptor beta chains presented below share a single source sample, sequenced in a study of cytomegalovirus exposure and HLA in healthy donors. PCR primers comprised 60 Vbeta and 13 Jbeta primers. Profiled with immunoSEQ multiplex PCR; TCRdb holds only in-frame clones, not every one. The table includes 90,000 to 100,000 clones, about three quarters detected once. The sample was PBMCs. All receptors come from a man aged 35-49 years in good health and CMV-seronegative.

As regards this clone: The final CDR3 position lacks the conserved phenylalanine or tryptophan, pointing to a likely read error. The chain has TRBV28 and TRBJ1-3; D is unresolved. This CDR3 spans 10 amino acids. V lost 2 bases to trimming and J lost 8 bases, with 1 base between them. CDR1 is MDHEN, CDR2 SYDVKM, per germline. The DNA of the CDR3 is TGTGCCAGCAGTTTAGACACCATATATCTT. Translating gives CASSLDTIYL.

The rearrangement links TRBV18 to TRBJ2-5; 12 nucleotides agree with TRBD1. Matching the DNA end better, TRBJ2-7 makes the J call doubtful. CDR3 length: 16 amino acids. Germline CDR1 is KGHSH and CDR2 is LQKENI. The CDR3 sequence: CASSPPGQGAPYEQYF. CDR3 bases: TGTGCCAGCTCACCACCGGGACAGGGGGCTCCATACGAGCAGTACTTC.

The chain links TRBV4-2 to TRBJ2-5; D is ambiguous. Trimming removed 4 bases from V and 0 bases from J, with 12 bases in between. CDR3 length: 15 amino acids. Germline V lookup: CDR1 LGHNA, CDR2 YNFKEQ. This CDR3 is CASSPAAEYQETQYF. Here the CDR3 DNA reads TGTGCCAGCAGCCCCGCGGCGGAGTACCAAGAGACCCAGTACTTC.

The gene calls are TRBV30 and TRBJ2-5, with TRBD1 as a possible D gene (7 bases). Germline CDR1 is GTSNPN and CDR2 is SVGIG (reference sequence). This CDR3 has 14 amino acids. Trimming cost V 3 bases and J 3 bases, with 14 bases left between them. The CDR3 sequence is CAWSGGQLEETQYF. CDR3 nucleotides: TGTGCCTGGAGCGGGGGACAGCTAGAAGAGACCCAGTACTTC. The variable domain in full, completed from reference TRBV30 and TRBJ2-5, reads SQTIHQWPATLVQPVGSPLSLECTVEGTSNPNLYWYRQAAGRGLQLLFYSVGIGQISSEVPQNLSASRPQDRQFILSSKKLLLSDSGFYLCAWSGGQLEETQYFGPGTRLLVL.

The rearrangement joins TRBV7-2 to TRBJ2-5; 7 bases are a match to TRBD1. The J call may not be correct, given that the DNA end is closer to TRBJ2-7. Germline V gene sequence: CDR1 SGHTA, CDR2 FQGNSA. The length of the CDR3 is 14 residues. In DNA, the CDR3 is TGTGCCAGCAGCCCGTCAGGGGGCTCCTACGAGCAGTACTTC. Its protein is CASSPSGGSYEQYF.

The chain's CDR3 is CASRRSGNTIYF. The CDR3 coding sequence is TGTGCCAGCAGGCGTTCTGGAAACACCATATATTTT. The V call is TRBV7-2, the J call TRBJ1-3, with no clear D. This CDR3 has 12 amino acids. Germline loops: CDR1 SGHTA, CDR2 FQGNSA. The germline V and J ends were trimmed by 6 bases and 1 base, with 4 bases remaining between them.

V usage is TRBV30 and J usage is TRBJ2-7; possibly TRBD2 for D (6 bases). With 1 base removed from V and 2 bases from J, the gap between germline ends came to 6 bases. CDR1 is GTSNPN, CDR2 SVGIG, per germline (reference sequence). The CDR3 loop spans 12 amino acids. CDR3 sequence: CAWSGGAYEQYF. The CDR3 bases are TGTGCCTGGAGTGGGGGGGCCTACGAGCAGTACTTC.

The CDR3 spells CASSLGTAPLNSPLHF. The CDR3 DNA reads TGTGCCAGCAGCCTAGGGACAGCGCCTTTGAATTCACCCCTCCACTTT. V usage is TRBV7-9 and J usage is TRBJ1-6; 7 positions agree with TRBD1. The CDR3 totals 16 residues. Germline assignment: CDR1 SEHNR and CDR2 FQNEAQ (reference sequence). J gave up 7 bases and V 5 bases, and 11 bases lay outside the gene matches.

This clone came up a few times. The chain employs TRBV5-1 and TRBJ2-5; TRBD1 might be the D (6 bases). With 4 bases removed from V and 11 bases from J, the gap between germline ends came to 27 bases. This CDR3 is built from 16 residues. Germline CDR1 is SGHRS and CDR2 is YFSETQ. The CDR3 protein is CASSPLPGEPRNEQYF. As DNA, the CDR3 is TGCGCCAGCAGCCCCCTTCCAGGGGAGCCCCGTAATGAGCAGTACTTC.